This record concerns one TCR beta chain sequence. Its antigen remains unknown. This sample was included in a study of Graves' ophthalmopathy and Graves' hyperthyroidism. RNA served as the template for amplifying TCR beta CDR3 regions. The first-round RT-PCR employed HTBI primers together with the Qiagen OneStep RT-PCR kit. A multiplex PCR was then performed as the second round. TCRdb redid the calling of the multiplex PCR reads with MiXCR, one entry per CDR3 protein. The table lists about 740,000 distinct CDR3 sequences, 40% of them singletons, with approximately 43% in the top ten. This CDR3 region has 16 residues. From germline, CDR1 is SEHNR and CDR2 FQNEAQ (reference sequence). The V end lost 1 base, the J end lost 7 bases, and 16 bases lay between the germline ends. Overall study results and limits: Between ophthalmopathy and stable hyperthyroidism, a 13-signature model drew a separation with approximately 87% sensitivity and less than 83% specificity.

Ophthalmopathy cases showed moderate-to-severe activity, scoring CAS ≥3 and NOSPECS ≥4, with duration under 3 months. Excluded were patients with other autoimmune diseases, uncontrolled infections, pregnancy or lactation. The chain has TRBV7-9 and TRBJ2-2; perhaps TRBD1 as D (6 bases). Specimen: peripheral blood. This sequence was found in an adult man with Graves' ophthalmopathy. The CDR3 DNA is TGTGCCAGCAGCTTAGGGGTGCAGGGGCTGCACGGGGAGCTGTTTTTT. Protein sequence: CASSLGVQGLHGELFF.